A single sample gave rise to the 10 T cell receptor beta chains below, sequenced in a study of blood T cells in healthy people across ages. The second PCR ran roughly 6 to 11 cycles with a sample-barcoded 5' primer and J-beta primers. TCRdb processed the 5' RACE reads anew with MiXCR; each CDR3 protein has one entry. The sample holds 800,000 or so distinct CDR3 sequences; 46% are singletons and the top ten take 15% to 20%. The sample was blood. The receptors here all came from a man at least 80 years old in good health.

CDR3: CASSSDVDYGYTF. Here the CDR3 DNA reads TGTGCCAGCAGCTCCGACGTCGACTATGGCTACACCTTC. The chain is built from TRBV7-9 and TRBJ1-2; D gene unclear. CDR1 SEHNR and CDR2 FQNEAQ come from the germline V gene (reference sequence). This CDR3 has 13 residues. Trimming took 4 bases from V and 3 from J, leaving 9 bases between them.

The genes are TRBV28 and TRBJ2-5; TRBD1 aligns across 9 bases. The CDR3 has 15 residues. J lost 2 bases, V lost 5 bases, and 6 bases had no gene match. Germline values: CDR1 MDHEN, CDR2 SYDVKM. The CDR3 reads CASSAPGTGQETQYF. The CDR3 DNA reads TGTGCCAGCAGTGCGCCCGGGACAGGGCAAGAGACCCAGTACTTC.

This clonotype came up once. The CDR3 nucleotides are TGTGCCAGCTCACCACCCGCCAACTACAATGAGCAGTTCTTC. The encoded protein is CASSPPANYNEQFF. This sequence joins TRBV18 and TRBJ2-1; the D is unclear. V was clipped by 0 bases and J by 3 bases, with 6 bases between them. The CDR3 sequence is 14 residues long. Germline-derived CDR1 and CDR2 are KGHSH and LQKENI.

This chain connects TRBV7-9 to TRBJ2-7; D may be TRBD1 or TRBD2 (7 bases each). The V and J ends lost 6 bases and 7 bases respectively, with 25 bases between them. Germline-derived CDR1 and CDR2 are SEHNR and FQNEAQ (reference sequence). There are 16 residues in the CDR3. The CDR3 loop reads CASSPQGGAGRGEQYF. CDR3 DNA sequence: TGTGCCAGCAGTCCGCAGGGGGGGGCTGGACGCGGGGAGCAGTACTTC. Filled out from reference TRBV7-9 and TRBJ2-7, the complete variable domain reads DTGVSQNPRHKITKRGQNVTFRCDPISEHNRLYWYRQTLGQGPEFLTYFQNEAQLEKSRLLSDRFSAERPKGSFSTLEIQRTEQGDSAMYLCASSPQGGAGRGEQYFGPGTRLTVT.

The chain has TRBV24-1 and TRBJ2-1; TRBD1 matches 9 bases. Looked up from germline, CDR1 is KGHDR and CDR2 is SFDVKD. The CDR3 spans 21 residues. V shed 4 bases and J 7 bases; nucleotides not matched to a gene: 25. The CDR3 spells CATSDRGQGLVTSPRPNEQFF. The CDR3 DNA follows: TGTGCCACCAGTGACCGGGGACAGGGCCTCGTCACTAGCCCCCGCCCGAATGAGCAGTTCTTC.

This chain connects TRBV9 to TRBJ2-1; 11 bases line up with TRBD2. The J call may be wrong; the DNA end is better matched by TRBJ2-7. Germline loops: CDR1 SGDLS, CDR2 YYNGEE. The CDR3 contains 17 residues. The CDR3 bases are TGTGCCAGCAGCGTAGAAGTAACTAGCGGGGGATACAATGAGCAGTACTTC. This translates into CASSVEVTSGGYNEQYF.

This clonotype was detected many times. The chain carries TRBV4-2 and TRBJ2-7; 8 nucleotides agree with TRBD1. This CDR3 is built from 16 residues. V was clipped by 4 bases and J by 4 bases; unmatched bases: 12. CDR1 and CDR2 (germline): LGHNA, YNFKEQ. This chain's CDR3 is CASSRQQDREAYEQYF. The CDR3 coding sequence is TGTGCCAGCAGCCGTCAGCAGGACAGGGAGGCTTACGAGCAGTACTTC.

The chain recombines TRBV24-1 with TRBJ1-6; 8 bases align to TRBD1. V shed 3 bases and J 11 bases; nucleotides not matched to a gene: 11. CDR1 and CDR2 from the germline V gene are KGHDR and SFDVKD. There are 16 residues in the CDR3. CDR3 residues: CATSDPLQGQGAPLHF. CDR3 coding DNA: TGTGCCACCAGTGATCCACTACAAGGACAGGGAGCACCCCTCCACTTT.

This clonotype was seen more than once but under ten times. The CDR3 carries no conserved terminal phenylalanine or tryptophan, so it likely arises from a read error. The V call is TRBV7-9, the J call TRBJ2-5; D possibly corresponds to TRBD1 (6 bases). CDR3 length: 16 residues. Germline V lookup: CDR1 SEHNR, CDR2 FQNEAQ (reference sequence). V shed 6 bases and J shed 5 bases, with 22 bases lying between them. The CDR3 is CASRQNSGTPRETQYV. CDR3 nucleotide sequence: TGTGCCAGCAGACAAAATTCCGGGACACCGCGGGAGACCCAGTACGTC.

This clonotype has just a few counts. The chain has TRBV15 and TRBJ2-3, with D possibly being TRBD1 (5 bases). Germline values: CDR1 LNHNV, CDR2 YYDKDF (reference sequence). V lost 2 bases and J lost 1, with 13 bases in between. This CDR3 has 16 amino acids. The CDR3 sequence is CATSRLRGPGTDTQYF. The CDR3 nucleotides are TGTGCCACCAGCAGACTAAGGGGTCCTGGCACAGATACGCAGTATTTT.